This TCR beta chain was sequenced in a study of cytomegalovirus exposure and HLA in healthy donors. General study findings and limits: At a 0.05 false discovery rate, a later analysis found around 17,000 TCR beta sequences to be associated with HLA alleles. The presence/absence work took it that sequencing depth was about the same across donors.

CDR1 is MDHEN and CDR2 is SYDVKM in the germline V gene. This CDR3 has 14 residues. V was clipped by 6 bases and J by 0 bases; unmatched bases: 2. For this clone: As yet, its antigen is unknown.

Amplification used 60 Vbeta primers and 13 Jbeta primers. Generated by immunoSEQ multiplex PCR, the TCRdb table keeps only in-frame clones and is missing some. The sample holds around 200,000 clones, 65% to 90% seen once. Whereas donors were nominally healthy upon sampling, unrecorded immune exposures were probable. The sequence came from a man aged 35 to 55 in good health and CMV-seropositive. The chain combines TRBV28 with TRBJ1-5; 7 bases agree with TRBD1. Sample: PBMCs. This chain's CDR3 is CASRRQGSNQPQHF. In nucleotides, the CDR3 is TGTGCCAGCAGGCGACAGGGTAGCAATCAGCCCCAGCATTTT.